The 4 T cell receptor beta chains below were found in one sample sequenced in a study of T cell responses to AZD1222 COVID-19 vaccine. Using immunoSEQ multiplex PCR, the repertoire was profiled, and TCRdb retains in-frame clones only, with some absent. This sample has around 110,000 clones, with roughly 92% found just once. This sample comprised peripheral blood, obtained 28 days after the second AZD1222 dose. Receptors were obtained from an adult who received the AZD1222 COVID-19 vaccine.

The CDR3 reads CASSLKQNYEQYF. The DNA of the CDR3 is TGTGCCAGCAGTTTGAAACAGAACTACGAGCAGTACTTC. The genes are TRBV27 and TRBJ2-7, with no clear D. V lost 3 bases to trimming and J lost 3 bases, with 9 bases between them. The germline V gene encodes CDR1 MNHEY and CDR2 SMNVEV (reference sequence). The CDR3 length is 13 residues.

The rearrangement joins TRBV3-1 (or the pseudogene TRBV3-2) to TRBJ1-5; 9 bases line up with TRBD1. The CDR3 has 18 amino acids. V trimming: 1 base; J trimming: 1 base; junction bases outside the gene matches: 8. CDR1 is LGHDT, CDR2 YNNKEL, per germline (reference sequence). CDR3 bases: TGTGCCAGCAGCCAAGCCCTATCCGGGACAGGGAGCAATCAGCCCCAGCATTTT. It encodes CASSQALSGTGSNQPQHF.

This chain connects TRBV4-1 to TRBJ2-1; maybe TRBD1 (5 bases). Trimming took 1 base from V and 3 from J, leaving 7 bases between them. There are 14 residues in the CDR3. From germline, CDR1 is MGHRA and CDR2 YSYEKL. CDR3 DNA: TGCGCCAGCAGCCAAGCAAGGGGCTACAATGAGCAGTTCTTC. It encodes CASSQARGYNEQFF.

The J gene is TRBJ2-4, the V gene TRBV13, with D uncertain. CDR3 size: 16 residues. V was trimmed by 0 bases and J by 0 bases, leaving 9 bases between them. Germline V gene sequence: CDR1 PRHDT, CDR2 FYEKMQ (reference sequence). The CDR3 region is CASSLGQQRAKNIQYF. Here the CDR3 DNA reads TGTGCCAGCAGCTTAGGGCAGCAAAGAGCCAAAAACATTCAGTACTTC. Together with reference TRBV13 and TRBJ2-4, the CDR3 gives the full variable domain: AAGVIQSPRHLIKEKRETATLKCYPIPRHDTVYWYQQGPGQDPQFLISFYEKMQSDKGSIPDRFSAQQFSDYHSELNMSSLELGDSALYFCASSLGQQRAKNIQYFGAGTRLSVL.